This T cell receptor (beta chain) was identified during a study of shared clonotypes between healthy human individuals. CDR3 length equals 17 residues. The V and J ends lost 2 bases and 3 bases respectively, with 17 bases between them. The germline gives CDR1 SGHDT, CDR2 YYEEEE. Terminally differentiated effector memory CD45RA+ cells were excluded by CCR7 positive selection of CD45RO-negative cells. This table comes from immunoSEQ multiplex PCR, and its TCRdb copy is limited to in-frame clones, with some not included. The sample yields about 2,200,000 clones, 85% to 95% seen once. The gene calls are TRBV5-6 and TRBJ2-2; TRBD1 might be the D (5 bases). The sample consisted of naive CD8+ T cells from PBMCs. The clonotype originates from a young man in good health. Some clones in this sample may be carry-over from other donors' samples. The chain's CDR3 is CASSFGPYEGDTGELFF. The CDR3 nucleotides are TGTGCCAGCAGCTTTGGGCCTTACGAAGGGGACACCGGGGAGCTGTTTTTT.